This is a list of T cell receptor beta chains from one sample in a study of cytomegalovirus exposure and HLA in healthy donors. Data came from immunoSEQ multiplex PCR; TCRdb stores just in-frame clones and leaves some out. This sample has 170,000 or so clones, with about 69% found just once. Sequenced sample: PBMCs. All receptors derive from a male donor in good health and CMV-seronegative. Both conserved end residues are part of each CDR3. D genes are given only for firm matches. Expanded clones get a size class; other rows say once, few or many, or leave the size out.

clone size	CDR3 length	V gene	J gene	D gene	CDR3 DNA	CDR3 protein
few	10	TRBV29-1	TRBJ2-3	NA	TGCAGCGTTGTCCGAGATACGCAGTATTTT	CSVVRDTQYF
NA	13	TRBV9	TRBJ1-1	NA	TGTGCCAGCAGCTACTGGGGGGGCACTGAAGCTTTCTTT	CASSYWGGTEAFF
NA	15	TRBV6-5	TRBJ2-3	TRBD2	TGTGCCAGCAGTTATAACGGGGGGTTTACAGATACGCAGTATTTT	CASSYNGGFTDTQYF
NA	14	TRBV27	TRBJ2-7	NA	TGTGCCAGCAGTTTTTTGGGGCCTGTCTACGAGCAGTACTTC	CASSFLGPVYEQYF
NA	18	TRBV11-2	TRBJ2-6	TRBD1	TGTGCCAGCAGAAACCTCAGGGGGCCCTACTCTGGGGCCAACGTCCTGACTTTC	CASRNLRGPYSGANVLTF
once	15	TRBV28	TRBJ2-1	TRBD2	TGTGCCAGCACAGGACTAGCGGGAGGAGGGGATGAGCAGTTCTTC	CASTGLAGGGDEQFF
NA	14	TRBV11-3	TRBJ2-3	NA	TGTGCCAGCAGCTTGGTTAGCGGAACAGATACGCAGTATTTT	CASSLVSGTDTQYF
NA	14	TRBV2	TRBJ1-4	NA	TGTGCCAGCAGTGCTCGACAGGCTGGTGAAAAACTGTTTTTT	CASSARQAGEKLFF
NA	15	TRBV11-3	TRBJ2-1	TRBD2	TGTGCCAGCAGCCGAGGACTAGCGGGGGGGGCGGTGCAGTTCTTC	CASSRGLAGGAVQFF
once	14	TRBV2	TRBJ1-1	TRBD1	TGTGCCAGCAGTGAAACAGGGGTGAACACTGAAGCTTTCTTT	CASSETGVNTEAFF
NA	13	TRBV27	TRBJ2-3	NA	TGTGCCAGCAGGCTCATAGGGGGAGATACGCAGTATTTT	CASRLIGGDTQYF
NA	15	TRBV4-1	TRBJ2-1	TRBD2	TGCGCCAGCAGCCAAGTCGGGACTAGACGACATGAGCAGTTCTTC	CASSQVGTRRHEQFF
few	14	TRBV2	TRBJ1-1	NA	TGTGCCTCCAGTATTAGGGACATGAACACTGAAGCTTTCTTT	CASSIRDMNTEAFF
NA	14	TRBV28	TRBJ1-2	NA	TGTGCCAGCAGATTCGGGTCAGCCTACTATGGCTACACCTTC	CASRFGSAYYGYTF
few	16	TRBV9	TRBJ2-3	NA	TGTGCCAGCAGCGTAGGGCTCGGGGGAATGACAGATACGCAGTATTTT	CASSVGLGGMTDTQYF
NA	16	TRBV28	TRBJ2-1	TRBD2	TGTGCCAGCAGTCCCGTAAAGGGGAGGGGATACAATGAGCAGTTCTTC	CASSPVKGRGYNEQFF
once	13	TRBV9	TRBJ1-5	TRBD1	TGTGCCAGCAGCGTGGGGACAGATCAGCCCCAGCATTTT	CASSVGTDQPQHF
NA	17	TRBV7-9	TRBJ2-1	TRBD2	TGTTCCAGCAGCCCGGGACTAGCGGGGGGGTTCACGGATGAGCAGTTCTTC	CSSSPGLAGGFTDEQFF
few	13	TRBV7-6	TRBJ2-5	NA	TGTGCCAGCAGCCCTATTATCGGGGAGACCCAGTACTTC	CASSPIIGETQYF
once	13	TRBV5-6	TRBJ2-1	NA	TGTGCCAGCAGCTTGGGTAGGGGCAGTGAGCAGTTCTTC	CASSLGRGSEQFF
few	15	TRBV2	TRBJ1-5	NA	TGTGCCAGCAGTGGGACAGCTAATAGCAATCAGCCCCAGCATTTT	CASSGTANSNQPQHF
NA	14	TRBV28	TRBJ2-7	NA	TGTGCCAGCAGTTTTAGGGACATCTCCTACGAGCAGTACTTC	CASSFRDISYEQYF
NA	19	TRBV9	TRBJ1-2	NA	TGTGCCAGCAGCGTAGGGGGCAGGCCAACGACCCGACCTAACTATGGCTACACCTTC	CASSVGGRPTTRPNYGYTF
NA	17	TRBV6-7	TRBJ2-1	NA	TGTGCCAGCAGTTATATAGGGGGGGGAAGCACCTACAATGAGCAGTTCTTC	CASSYIGGGSTYNEQFF
NA	15	TRBV30	TRBJ1-6	TRBD1	TGTGCCTGGAGTAACAGGGGGTCCTATAATTCACCCCTCCACTTT	CAWSNRGSYNSPLHF
NA	14	TRBV4-1	TRBJ1-2	NA	TGCGCCAGCAGCCAAGAATATAGTGGCTATGGCTACACCTTC	CASSQEYSGYGYTF
NA	14	TRBV6-5	TRBJ1-6	NA	TGTGCCAGCAGCCTCGGCGGGGGTACTTCACCCCTCCACTTT	CASSLGGGTSPLHF
NA	15	TRBV4-1	TRBJ1-2	TRBD1	TGCGCCAGCAGTCGAGAGGGGCAGGGGGTAAGAGGCTACACCTTC	CASSREGQGVRGYTF
NA	17	TRBV19	TRBJ1-1	TRBD1	TGTGCCAGTAGTAACCCTTATAGGTCCCAGGGGGACACTGAAGCTTTCTTT	CASSNPYRSQGDTEAFF
NA	14	TRBV11-3	TRBJ2-3	NA	TGTGCCAGCAGCTCATCCCAAGTCGGAGATACGCAGTATTTT	CASSSSQVGDTQYF
NA	15	TRBV7-9	TRBJ1-5	TRBD1	TGTGCCAGCAGCCCCCCAGGGGGCAGATCTCAGCCCCAGCATTTT	CASSPPGGRSQPQHF
few	14	TRBV6-5	TRBJ1-2	NA	TGTGCCAGCAGTTACCTGACAGCTAACTATGGCTACACCTTC	CASSYLTANYGYTF
NA	15	TRBV2	TRBJ2-1	TRBD1	TGTGCCAGCAACAACCGGGACAGGGTTGTCAATGAGCAGTTCTTC	CASNNRDRVVNEQFF
NA	16	TRBV30	TRBJ1-1	NA	TGTGCCTGGAGTAGGGGGGGTCTACCCATAAACACTGAAGCTTTCTTT	CAWSRGGLPINTEAFF
once	15	TRBV5-6	TRBJ1-1	NA	TGTGCCAGCAGCTTGGTGGTTAGGGGGAACACTGAAGCTTTCTTT	CASSLVVRGNTEAFF
NA	15	TRBV4-1	TRBJ2-3	TRBD2	TGCGCCAGCAGCCCGGGACTAGCGGTTACAGATACGCAGTATTTT	CASSPGLAVTDTQYF
NA	15	TRBV28	TRBJ1-5	NA	TGTGCCAGCAGTTTGGGGGCCTTGGGCAATCAGCCCCAGCATTTT	CASSLGALGNQPQHF
NA	13	TRBV18	TRBJ2-5	NA	TGTGCCAGCTCGTCCAGGGTCGGGGAGACCCAGTACTTC	CASSSRVGETQYF
NA	15	TRBV11-2	TRBJ1-1	NA	TGTGCCAGCAGCTTAGATCAGGGAGGGGGCACTGAAGCTTTCTTT	CASSLDQGGGTEAFF
NA	14	TRBV6-6	TRBJ2-3	NA	TGTGCCAGCAGTTCACCGAGTAGCACAGATACGCAGTATTTT	CASSSPSSTDTQYF
NA	16	TRBV4-1	TRBJ1-3	NA	TGCGCCAGCAGCCAAGTCCCAGGGGTTTCTGGAAACACCATATATTTT	CASSQVPGVSGNTIYF
NA	14	TRBV6-5	TRBJ2-1	NA	TGTGCCAGCAGCAGCGGTAGCTCCTACAATGAGCAGTTCTTC	CASSSGSSYNEQFF
NA	13	TRBV9	TRBJ2-5	NA	TGTGCCAGCAGCTACGGGAGTAGAGAGACCCAGTACTTC	CASSYGSRETQYF
NA	13	TRBV28	TRBJ1-2	TRBD1	TGTGCCAGCACCGGGGACAGAGTCTATGGCTACACCTTC	CASTGDRVYGYTF
NA	12	TRBV2	TRBJ1-4	TRBD1	TGTGCCGTACAGGGGGTAGATGAAAAACTGTTTTTT	CAVQGVDEKLFF
NA	15	TRBV6-1	TRBJ2-1	TRBD1	TGTGCCAGCCGCAGAGGCGAGACAGGGATAAATGAGCAGTTCTTC	CASRRGETGINEQFF